Given below is one T cell receptor beta chain in context. Which antigen it targets is not known. Base qualities are not at hand, and no much larger clone is one base apart. The data belong to a study of glioma-infiltrating T cells after dendritic cell vaccination (dated by TCRdb to the mid-2010s). About the full investigation: The cohort comprised around 15 glioblastoma patients from Phase I and II dendritic cell vaccination trials, 9 newly diagnosed and 6 with recurrent disease. Patients received autologous tumor lysate-pulsed dendritic cell vaccination between about 2003 and 2013. To make the vaccine, monocyte-derived dendritic cells were cultured for under 9 days with IL-4 and GM-CSF and then pulsed overnight with autologous tumor lysate. Patients received three intradermal dendritic cell vaccine injections at biweekly intervals in the arm below the axilla. In glioblastoma patients vaccinated with dendritic cells, deep sequencing of TCR beta CDR3 regions served to measure the amount of tumor-infiltrating lymphocytes and to compare repertoires between tumor and blood. Survival after dendritic cell vaccination was correlated with TCR sequencing metrics, such as TIL content and the overlap between tumor and blood repertoires. Paper-wide results and their limitations: TCR clonality showed no direct relationship with survival, which suggests that a diverse polyclonal response may be important. Higher estimated pretreatment TIL content predicted longer time to progression and overall survival after dendritic cell vaccination. The three-group TCR overlap response model was characterized as speculative, and prospective validation of the model was stated to be required. The cohort was small and heterogeneous, only a few patients had full blood and tumor sets, and even fewer had initial-recurrent tumor pairs.

In light of the paper, this sample's time point label describes: after dendritic cell vaccination, including at tumor progression/relapse. Patients were selected for having adequate residual fresh-frozen tumor tissue and more than two years of available survival data. An isocitrate dehydrogenase mutation was not carried by any of the glioblastoma patients, although molecular status was otherwise variable. PBMC were collected before vaccination, two weeks after the third vaccination, and at tumor progression when it occurred. Genomic DNA was extracted with the Qiagen DNeasy Blood extraction Kit. Using the immunoSEQ assay, TCRB CDR3 regions were amplified from 1.5 to 2 micrograms of genomic DNA, or from all available DNA when less than that was on hand. The multiplex PCR relied on 60 forward primers for TCR V beta segments and 13 reverse primers for J beta segments. Synthetic control templates were spiked into each sample at limiting dilution to estimate reads per starting template. The Illumina HiSeq System generated 87 bp sequencing reads. The published analysis was carried out like this. PCR and sequencing errors were removed by merging closely related sequences with a nearest neighbor algorithm. TCR overlap was measured as the percentage of unique tumor TCR beta sequences also present in the same patient's peripheral blood. The table was pulled from immuneACCESS by TCRdb, which kept in-frame rearrangements only. Such tables lose some clones; where checked, under half of the loss comes from unresolved V genes, and the rest has no known cause. V and J calls plus clone size are reproduced from that table; the DNA served to infer D and trimming. For this sample there are 55,000 to 75,000 clones; 70% to 85% appear just once. The top ten constitute 15% to 19% of the sample.

The CDR3 numbers 13 residues from cysteine through phenylalanine. Only the CDR3 region is kept as DNA, spanning 39 bases read in frame from base 1. CDR1 and CDR2, per the germline V gene, are SGHAT and FQNNGV. A distance of 9 bases separates the germline ends of V and J, which lose 5 bases and 5 bases respectively. Rearrangement joined TRBV11-2 to TRBJ1-4; no D gene is confidently identified. The specimen comprised blood, sampled after dendritic cell vaccination. The clonotype was recovered from a human donor with glioblastoma. The DNA sequence is as follows: TGTGCCAGCAGCCCTTACAGCAATGAAAAACTGTTTTTT. Its translation reads: CASSPYSNEKLFF.